This TCR beta chain comes out of a study of a mutant IDH1 vaccine in newly diagnosed glioma. Time point of the sample: week 23, last vaccination. One vaccine dose held 300 ug of mutant IDH1 20-mer peptide and came with topical imiquimod. The germline V gene encodes CDR1 SGHNT and CDR2 YYREEE (reference sequence). Trimming stripped 4 bases from V and 1 base from J, with 14 bases between. There are 15 residues in the CDR3. This clone appeared once. Its antigen remains unidentified. The method was immunoSEQ multiplex PCR; TCRdb's version includes in-frame clones alone and lacks a portion of them. This sample carries approximately 35,000 clones, roughly 90% of them seen once, and the ten largest clones take 2.5%.

Sequenced material: PBMCs, taken from a glioma patient whose treatment included an IDH1 peptide vaccine. This chain links TRBV5-4 with TRBJ1-2; D gene uncertain. The TCR originated in a man between 40 and 49 years old with glioma. As DNA, the CDR3 is TGTGCCAGCAGCCCCCACCCGGGTGATAACTATGGCTACACCTTC. It codes for CASSPHPGDNYGYTF.